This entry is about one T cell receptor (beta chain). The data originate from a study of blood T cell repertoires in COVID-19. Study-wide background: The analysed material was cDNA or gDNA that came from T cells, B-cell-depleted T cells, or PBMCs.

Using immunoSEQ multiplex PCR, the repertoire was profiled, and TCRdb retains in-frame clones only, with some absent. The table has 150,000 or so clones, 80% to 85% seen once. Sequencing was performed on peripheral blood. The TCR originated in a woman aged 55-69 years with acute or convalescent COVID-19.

Here the CDR3 reads CASSPESGGARNTQYF. The DNA for the CDR3 is TGCGCCAGCAGCCCAGAAAGCGGGGGGGCTAGAAATACGCAGTATTTT. This chain joins TRBV5-1 and TRBJ2-3, with 10 positions matching TRBD2. Unmatched junction bases numbered 12, after V lost 4 bases and J lost 7 bases. Per the germline V gene, CDR1 is SGHRS and CDR2 is YFSETQ. The CDR3 runs to 16 residues.